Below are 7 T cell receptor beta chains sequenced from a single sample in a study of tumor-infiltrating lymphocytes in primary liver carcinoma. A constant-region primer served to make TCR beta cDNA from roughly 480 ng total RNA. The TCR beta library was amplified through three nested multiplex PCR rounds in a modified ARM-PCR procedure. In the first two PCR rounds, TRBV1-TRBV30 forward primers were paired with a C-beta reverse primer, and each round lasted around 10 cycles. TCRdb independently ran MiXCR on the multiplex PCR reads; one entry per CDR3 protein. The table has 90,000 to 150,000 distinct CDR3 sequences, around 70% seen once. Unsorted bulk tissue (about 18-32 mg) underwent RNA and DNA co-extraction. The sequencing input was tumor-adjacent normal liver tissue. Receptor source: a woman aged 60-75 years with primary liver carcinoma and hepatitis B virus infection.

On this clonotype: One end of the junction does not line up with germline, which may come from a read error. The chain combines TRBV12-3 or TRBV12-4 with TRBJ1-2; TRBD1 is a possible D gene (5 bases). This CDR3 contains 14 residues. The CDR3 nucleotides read TGTGCCAGCAGCCCAGGTCGGGGCCTTCATGGCTGCACCTTC. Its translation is CASSPGRGLHGCTF.

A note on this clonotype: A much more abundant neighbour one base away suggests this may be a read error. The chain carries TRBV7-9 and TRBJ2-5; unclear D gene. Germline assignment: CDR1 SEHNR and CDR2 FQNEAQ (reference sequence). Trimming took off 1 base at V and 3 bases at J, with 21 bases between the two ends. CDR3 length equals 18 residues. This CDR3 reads CASSLGASSVGPEETQYF. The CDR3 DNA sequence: TGTGCCAGCAGCTTAGGGGCCAGCTCTGTGGGCCCAGAAGAGACCCAGTACTTC.

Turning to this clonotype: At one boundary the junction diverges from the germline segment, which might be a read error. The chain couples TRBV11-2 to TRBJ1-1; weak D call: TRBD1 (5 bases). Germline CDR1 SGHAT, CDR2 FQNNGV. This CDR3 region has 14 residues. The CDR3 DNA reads TGTGCCAGCAGCTTGAGCAGGGAGGATACTGAAGCTATCTTT. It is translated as CASSLSREDTEAIF.

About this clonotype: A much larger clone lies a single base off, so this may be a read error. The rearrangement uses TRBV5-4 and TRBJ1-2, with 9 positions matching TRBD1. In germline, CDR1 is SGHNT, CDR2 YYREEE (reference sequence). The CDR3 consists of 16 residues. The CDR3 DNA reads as TGTCCCAGCAGCTTGGGGGGGGGACAGGGTAACTATGGCTACACCTTC. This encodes CPSSLGGGQGNYGYTF.

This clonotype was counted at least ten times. The CDR3: CASSPLTGAPNRELFF. In DNA, the CDR3 is TGTGCCAGCAGCCCCCTGACAGGGGCACCGAACCGGGAGCTGTTTTTT. The chain employs TRBV7-9 and TRBJ2-2, with 8 nucleotides matching TRBD1. Germline V gene data show CDR1 as SEHNR and CDR2 as FQNEAQ (reference sequence). This CDR3 is 16 amino acids long. Germline trimming cut 5 bases from V and 9 bases from J; bases unmatched to any gene: 14.

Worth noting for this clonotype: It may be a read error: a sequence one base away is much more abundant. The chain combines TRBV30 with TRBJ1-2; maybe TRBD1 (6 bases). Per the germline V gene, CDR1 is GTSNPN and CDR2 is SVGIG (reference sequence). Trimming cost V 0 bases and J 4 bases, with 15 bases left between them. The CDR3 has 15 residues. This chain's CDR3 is CAWSVRGAGVYGYTF. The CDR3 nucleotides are TGTGCCTGGAGTGTACGCGGGGCAGGGGTCTATGGCTACACCTTC.

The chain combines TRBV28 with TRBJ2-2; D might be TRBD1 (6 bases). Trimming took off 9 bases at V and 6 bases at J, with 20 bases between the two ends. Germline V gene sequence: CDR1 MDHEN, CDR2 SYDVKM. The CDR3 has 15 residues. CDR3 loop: CARYTLGGWAGELFF. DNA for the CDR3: TGTGCCAGATACACCCTAGGGGGTTGGGCCGGGGAGCTGTTTTTT.